Below are 15 T cell receptor beta chains sequenced from a single sample in a study of blood T cell repertoires in COVID-19. Here immunoSEQ multiplex PCR was the method, and the copy in TCRdb shows in-frame clones only, minus some. The sample shows a few hundred thousand clones, about 85% of them seen only once. Sample: PBMCs or T cells enriched from blood (not recorded which). The receptors were sampled from a man aged 40-49 years who had recovered from COVID-19.

In this sample, this clone turned up once. The chain joins TRBV19 to TRBJ2-7; D is uncertain. This CDR3 has 13 residues. Trimming removed 4 bases at V and 0 bases at J, with 7 bases between. Germline-derived CDR1 and CDR2 are LNHDA and SQIVND (reference sequence). The CDR3 DNA reads TGTGCCAGTAGTAGTGCGGTCTCCTACGAGCAGTACTTC. Translating gives CASSSAVSYEQYF.

CDR3 amino acids: CASSLQSGLGEQYF. The CDR3 DNA follows: TGTGCCAGCAGCTTACAGTCAGGGCTGGGCGAGCAGTACTTC. The rearrangement links TRBV7-8 to TRBJ2-7; perhaps TRBD1 as D (5 bases). The germline V and J ends were trimmed by 2 bases and 6 bases, with 14 bases remaining between them. The CDR3 sequence is 14 residues long. CDR1 is SGHVS, CDR2 FQNEAQ, per germline.

The V call is TRBV12-3 or TRBV12-4, the J call TRBJ1-1, with TRBD1 matching 8 bases. V gave up 11 bases and J gave up 1 base; unmatched junction bases: 6. CDR3 length: 13 amino acids. CDR3: CASSDRGNTEAFF. The CDR3 DNA sequence: TGTGCCTCTAGCGACAGGGGGAACACTGAAGCTTTCTTT.

The rearrangement uses TRBV28 and TRBJ2-1; TRBD2 aligns across 12 bases. The CDR3 sequence is 15 residues long. Germline V gene sequence: CDR1 MDHEN, CDR2 SYDVKM. The trim removed 6 bases at V and 7 bases at J, leaving 7 bases unmatched. The CDR3 here is CASSRRLAGANEQFF. In DNA form, the CDR3 reads TGTGCCAGCAGCCGACGACTAGCGGGAGCGAATGAGCAGTTCTTC.

V gene TRBV10-2 combines with J gene TRBJ2-7; 8 bases map to TRBD1. CDR3 size: 14 residues. The ends lost 0 bases at V and 6 bases at J; junction bases unmatched: 4. CDR1 is WSHSY and CDR2 is SAAADI in the germline V gene. The CDR3 region has the DNA TGCGCCAGCAGTGAGTCCGGGACAGGAGGCGAGCAGTACTTC. It encodes CASSESGTGGEQYF.

Note on this clone: Other nucleotide sequences from this sample produce the same CDR3. The CDR3 sequence is CASSPDRGSYNEQFF. CDR3 sequence (DNA): TGTGCCAGCAGCCCAGACAGGGGCAGCTACAATGAGCAGTTCTTC. This chain links TRBV7-3 with TRBJ2-1, with 8 bases identical to TRBD1. The V gene end was trimmed by 5 bases and the J gene end by 3 bases; junction bases not matched to a gene: 6. The CDR3 length is 15 residues. Germline values: CDR1 SGHTA, CDR2 FQGTGA.

This clone was recorded once. The chain couples TRBV7-2 to TRBJ2-1; 7 bases are a match to TRBD2. V shed 3 bases and J 0 bases; nucleotides not matched to a gene: 5. This CDR3 is built from 16 residues. Germline V gene sequence: CDR1 SGHTA, CDR2 FQGNSA. This CDR3 is CASSLVGGSSYNEQFF. Written as DNA, the CDR3 is TGTGCCAGCAGCTTGGTGGGCGGGAGCTCCTACAATGAGCAGTTCTTC.

V is TRBV4-1 and J is TRBJ1-1, with a weak D call TRBD1 (5 bases). Trimming shortened V by 4 bases and J by 1 base, and 10 bases separated the two germline ends. The CDR3 spans 14 residues. Per germline, CDR1 MGHRA and CDR2 YSYEKL. The DNA of the CDR3 is TGCGCCAGCAGCCTCAGACAGACGAACACTGAAGCTTTCTTT. It translates to CASSLRQTNTEAFF.

The J gene is TRBJ1-3, the V gene TRBV25-1; D perhaps matches TRBD1 (5 bases). The CDR3 runs to 13 residues. CDR1 and CDR2 from the germline V gene are MGHDK and SYGVNS. V was shortened by 6 bases and J by 5 bases, with 11 bases between the two germline ends. The CDR3, as DNA: TGTGCCAGCAGCGGGGGACTGAGAAACACCATATATTTT. It encodes CASSGGLRNTIYF. Full variable domain (outside the CDR3, taken from reference TRBV25-1 and TRBJ1-3): EADIYQTPRYLVIGTGKKITLECSQTMGHDKMYWYQQDPGMELHLIHYSYGVNSTEKGDLSSESTVSRIRTEHFPLTLESARPSHTSQYLCASSGGLRNTIYFGEGSWLTVV.

This chain joins TRBV18 and TRBJ1-5; TRBD1 is a possible D gene (5 bases). In germline, CDR1 is KGHSH, CDR2 LQKENI. The CDR3 has 13 amino acids. The V end lost 6 bases, the J end lost 10 bases, and 16 bases lay between the germline ends. CDR3 nucleotides: TGTGCCAGCTCGCTATCCGGGGGAAAACCCCAGCATTTT. Its translation: CASSLSGGKPQHF. Together with reference TRBV18 and TRBJ1-5, the CDR3 gives the full variable domain: NAGVMQNPRHLVRRRGQEARLRCSPMKGHSHVYWYRQLPEEGLKFMVYLQKENIIDESGMPKERFSAEFPKEGPSILRIQQVVRGDSAAYFCASSLSGGKPQHFGDGTRLSIL.

This clone was observed a handful of times. This chain connects TRBV4-1 to TRBJ2-3; 9 nucleotides match TRBD2. The ends lost 4 bases at V and 0 bases at J; junction bases unmatched: 11. The CDR3 extends over 18 amino acids. CDR1 is MGHRA, CDR2 YSYEKL, per germline. For the CDR3, the DNA is TGCGCCAGCAGCCCTTTAGGACTAGCGAGGGGTAGCACAGATACGCAGTATTTT. Residues: CASSPLGLARGSTDTQYF.

The chain carries TRBV5-1 and TRBJ2-1; 11 positions agree with TRBD2. Germline V lookup: CDR1 SGHRS, CDR2 YFSETQ. CDR3 length: 15 amino acids. J lost 10 bases, V lost 4 bases, and 10 bases had no gene match. The CDR3 is CASSPSGRSPGEQFF. CDR3 coding DNA: TGCGCCAGCAGCCCTAGCGGGAGGTCCCCAGGGGAGCAGTTCTTC.

The chain couples TRBV12-5 to TRBJ1-1; TRBD1 matches 10 bases. The CDR3 is 16 amino acids. The ends lost 3 bases at V and 4 bases at J; junction bases unmatched: 8. Germline V gene sequence: CDR1 LGHNT, CDR2 FRNRAP. The CDR3 nucleotides read TGTGCTAGTGGTTTTGCAGTAAGACAGGGGGCCACTGAAGCTTTCTTT. Encoded protein: CASGFAVRQGATEAFF. Supplemented by reference TRBV12-5 and TRBJ1-1, the full variable domain reads DARVTQTPRHKVTEMGQEVTMRCQPILGHNTVFWYRQTMMQGLELLAYFRNRAPLDDSGMPKDRFSAEMPDATLATLKIQPSEPRDSAVYFCASGFAVRQGATEAFFGQGTRLTVV.

Of note for this clone: The sample holds other DNA sequences that translate to the same CDR3. The chain employs TRBV5-1 and TRBJ2-7; 8 nucleotides align to TRBD1. V was clipped by 0 bases and J by 2 bases; unmatched bases: 4. The germline gives CDR1 SGHRS, CDR2 YFSETQ. This CDR3 contains 15 residues. DNA of the CDR3: TGCGCCAGCAGCTTGGCGGGGACAGGTACCTACGAGCAGTACTTC. Translating gives CASSLAGTGTYEQYF.

This clone was seen more than once but under ten times. The chain joins TRBV13 to TRBJ2-1, with 7 bases aligning to TRBD2. The CDR3 has 18 amino acids. V was clipped by 1 base and J by 0 bases; unmatched bases: 9. Per germline, CDR1 PRHDT and CDR2 FYEKMQ (reference sequence). In DNA, the CDR3 is TGTGCCAGCAGCTTAGATCTGCGACCGGGGGGCTCCTACAATGAGCAGTTCTTC. Amino acid sequence: CASSLDLRPGGSYNEQFF.